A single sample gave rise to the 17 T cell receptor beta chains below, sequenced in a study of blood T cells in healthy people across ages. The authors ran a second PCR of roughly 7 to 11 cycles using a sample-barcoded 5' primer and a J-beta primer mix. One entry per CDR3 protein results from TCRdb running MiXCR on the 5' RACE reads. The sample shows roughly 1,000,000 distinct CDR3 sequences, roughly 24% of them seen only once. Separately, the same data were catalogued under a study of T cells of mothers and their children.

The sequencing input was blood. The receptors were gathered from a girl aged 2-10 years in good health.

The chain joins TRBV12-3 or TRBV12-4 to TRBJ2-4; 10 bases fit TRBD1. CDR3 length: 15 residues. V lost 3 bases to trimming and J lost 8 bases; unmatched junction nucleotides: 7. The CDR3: CASSFDRGRSDIQYF. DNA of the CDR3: TGTGCCAGCAGTTTTGACAGGGGGCGCAGTGACATTCAGTACTTC.

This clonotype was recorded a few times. The CDR3 DNA reads TGTGCCAGCAGGCGAGGGCGGGACAGGTCCTACGAGCAGTACTTC. Protein sequence: CASRRGRDRSYEQYF. The rearrangement joins TRBV28 to TRBJ2-7; 8 bases line up with TRBD1. The CDR3 totals 15 residues. V shed 6 bases, J shed 1 base, and the junction held 8 bases outside the gene matches. The germline V gene has CDR1 MDHEN and CDR2 SYDVKM.

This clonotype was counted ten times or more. Here the CDR3 DNA reads TGCAACCTCATTTCCGGGGTTCTGGGACAGCCCCAGCATTTT. Translating it yields CNLISGVLGQPQHF. This sequence joins TRBV20-1 and TRBJ1-5; D is unclear. Germline CDR1 is DFQATT and CDR2 is SNEGSKA (reference sequence). The CDR3 contains 14 residues.

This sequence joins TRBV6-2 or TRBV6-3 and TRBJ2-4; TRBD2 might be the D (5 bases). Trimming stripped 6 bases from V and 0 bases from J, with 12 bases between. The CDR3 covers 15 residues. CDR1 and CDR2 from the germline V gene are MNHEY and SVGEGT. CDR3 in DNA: TGTGCCAGCAGACAGCGTGGACTAGCCAAAAACATTCAGTACTTC. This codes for CASRQRGLAKNIQYF.

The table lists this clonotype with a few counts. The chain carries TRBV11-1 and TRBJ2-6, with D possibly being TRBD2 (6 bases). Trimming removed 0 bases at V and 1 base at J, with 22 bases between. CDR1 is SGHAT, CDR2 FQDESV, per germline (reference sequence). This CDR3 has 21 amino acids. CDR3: CASSLAPKLAGLGSGANVLTF. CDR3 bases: TGTGCCAGCAGCTTAGCGCCAAAACTAGCAGGTCTCGGATCTGGGGCCAACGTCCTGACTTTC.

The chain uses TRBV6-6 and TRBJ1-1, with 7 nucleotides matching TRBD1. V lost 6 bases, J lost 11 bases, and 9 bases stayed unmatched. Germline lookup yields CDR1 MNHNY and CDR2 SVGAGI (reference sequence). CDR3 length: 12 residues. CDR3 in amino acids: CASSSLDRDAFF. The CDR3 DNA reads TGTGCCAGCAGCTCACTTGACAGGGACGCTTTCTTT.

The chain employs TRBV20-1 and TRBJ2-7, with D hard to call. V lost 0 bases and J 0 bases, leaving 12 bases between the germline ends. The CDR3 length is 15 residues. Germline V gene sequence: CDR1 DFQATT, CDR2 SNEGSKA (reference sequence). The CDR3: CSAREGVPSSYEQYF. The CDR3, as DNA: TGCAGTGCTAGAGAGGGTGTTCCCTCCTCCTACGAGCAGTACTTC.

CDR3: CASSYGVGYEQYF. The CDR3 DNA reads as TGTGCCAGCAGTTACGGAGTGGGCTACGAGCAGTACTTC. This rearrangement joins TRBV6-2 or TRBV6-3 to TRBJ2-1, with D uncertain. The DNA end is a closer match to TRBJ2-7, so the J assignment may be wrong. This CDR3 has 13 amino acids. The germline V gene has CDR1 MNHEY and CDR2 SVGEGT.

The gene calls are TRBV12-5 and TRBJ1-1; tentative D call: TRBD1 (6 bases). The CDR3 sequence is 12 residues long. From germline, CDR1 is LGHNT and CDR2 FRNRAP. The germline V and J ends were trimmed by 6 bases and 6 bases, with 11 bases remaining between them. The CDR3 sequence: CASGRGGPEAFF. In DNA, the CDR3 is TGTGCTAGTGGCCGCGGGGGGCCTGAAGCTTTCTTT.

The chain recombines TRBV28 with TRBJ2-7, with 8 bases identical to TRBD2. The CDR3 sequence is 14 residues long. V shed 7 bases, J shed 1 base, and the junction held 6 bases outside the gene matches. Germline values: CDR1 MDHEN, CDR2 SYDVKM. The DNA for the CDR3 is TGTGCCAGCACGGGGGGGCATCTATCCTACGAGCAGTACTTC. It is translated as CASTGGHLSYEQYF.

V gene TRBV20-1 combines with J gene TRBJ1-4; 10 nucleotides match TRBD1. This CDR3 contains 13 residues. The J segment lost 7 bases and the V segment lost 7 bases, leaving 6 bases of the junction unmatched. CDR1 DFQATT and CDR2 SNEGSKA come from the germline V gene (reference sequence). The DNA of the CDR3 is TGCAGTGGGCGACAGGGGGCCGCTGAAAAACTGTTTTTT. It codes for CSGRQGAAEKLFF.

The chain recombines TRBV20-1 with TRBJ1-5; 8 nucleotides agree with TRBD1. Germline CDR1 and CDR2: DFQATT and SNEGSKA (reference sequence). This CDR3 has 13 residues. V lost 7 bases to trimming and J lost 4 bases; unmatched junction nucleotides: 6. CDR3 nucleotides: TGCAGTGTCCGCCACAGGGGGAATCAGCCCCAGCATTTT. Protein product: CSVRHRGNQPQHF.

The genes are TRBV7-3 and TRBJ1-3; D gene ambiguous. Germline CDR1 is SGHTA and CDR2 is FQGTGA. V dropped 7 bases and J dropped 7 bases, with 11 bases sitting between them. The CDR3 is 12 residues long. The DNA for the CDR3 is TGTGCCAGCAAGTCCGAGGGCAACACCATATATTTT. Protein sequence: CASKSEGNTIYF.

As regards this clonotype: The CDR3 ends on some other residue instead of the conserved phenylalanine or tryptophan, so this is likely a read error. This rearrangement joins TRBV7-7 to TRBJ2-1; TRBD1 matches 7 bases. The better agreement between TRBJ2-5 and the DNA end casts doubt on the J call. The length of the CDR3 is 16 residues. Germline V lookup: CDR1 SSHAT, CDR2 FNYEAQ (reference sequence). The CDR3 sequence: CASSLGRTGAKETQYL. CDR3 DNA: TGTGCTAGCAGCTTAGGTCGGACAGGAGCCAAAGAGACCCAGTACCTC.

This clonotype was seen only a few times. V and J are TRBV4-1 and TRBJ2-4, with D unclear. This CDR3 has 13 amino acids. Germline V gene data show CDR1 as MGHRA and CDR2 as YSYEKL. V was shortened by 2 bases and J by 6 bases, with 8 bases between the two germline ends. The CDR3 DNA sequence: TGCGCCAGCAGCCAACCTAACGGAAACATTCAGTACTTC. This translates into CASSQPNGNIQYF.

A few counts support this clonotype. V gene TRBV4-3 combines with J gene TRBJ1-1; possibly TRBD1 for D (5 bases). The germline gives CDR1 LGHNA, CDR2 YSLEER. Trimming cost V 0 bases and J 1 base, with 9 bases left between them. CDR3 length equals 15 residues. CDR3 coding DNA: TGCGCCAGCAGCCAAGATAAGGGACCGAACACTGAAGCTTTCTTT. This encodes CASSQDKGPNTEAFF.

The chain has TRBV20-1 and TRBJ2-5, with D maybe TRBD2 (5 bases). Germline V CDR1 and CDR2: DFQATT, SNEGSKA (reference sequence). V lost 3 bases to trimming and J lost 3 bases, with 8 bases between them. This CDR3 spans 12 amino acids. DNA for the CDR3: TGCAGTGCTAGTAGAGGGAAAGAGACCCAGTACTTC. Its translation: CSASRGKETQYF.